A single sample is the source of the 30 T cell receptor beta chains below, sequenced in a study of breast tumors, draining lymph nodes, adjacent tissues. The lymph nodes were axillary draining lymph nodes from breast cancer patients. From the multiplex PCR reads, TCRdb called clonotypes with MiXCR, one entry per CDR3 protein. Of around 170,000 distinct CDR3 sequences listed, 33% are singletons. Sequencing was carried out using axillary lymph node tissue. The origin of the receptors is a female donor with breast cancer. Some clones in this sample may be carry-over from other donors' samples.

CDR3 region: CASSLTTNTEAFF. The DNA for the CDR3 is TGTGCCAGCAGCTTAACCACCAACACTGAAGCTTTCTTT. The rearrangement uses TRBV7-3 and TRBJ1-1; no clear D. V was trimmed by 0 bases and J by 2 bases, leaving 4 bases between them. The CDR3 extends over 13 amino acids. In germline, CDR1 is SGHTA, CDR2 FQGTGA.

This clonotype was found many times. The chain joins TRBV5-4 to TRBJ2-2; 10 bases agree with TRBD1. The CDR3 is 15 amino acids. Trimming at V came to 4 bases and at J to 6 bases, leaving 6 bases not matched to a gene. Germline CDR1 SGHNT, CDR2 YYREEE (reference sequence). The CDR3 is CASSVWDRGAGELFF. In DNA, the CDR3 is TGTGCCAGCAGCGTATGGGACAGGGGCGCCGGGGAGCTGTTTTTT. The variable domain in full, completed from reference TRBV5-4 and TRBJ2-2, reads ETGVTQSPTHLIKTRGQQVTLRCSSQSGHNTVSWYQQALGQGPQFIFQYYREEENGRGNFPPRFSGLQFPNYSSELNVNALELDDSALYLCASSVWDRGAGELFFGEGSRLTVL.

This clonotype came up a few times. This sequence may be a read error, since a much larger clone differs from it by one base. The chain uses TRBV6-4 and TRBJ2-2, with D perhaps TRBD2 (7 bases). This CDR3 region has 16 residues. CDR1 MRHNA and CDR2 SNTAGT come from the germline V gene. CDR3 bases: TGTGCCAGCAGTCACTCCGGGGGGCAGAACACCGGGGAGCTGTTTTTT. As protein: CASSHSGGQNTGELFF.

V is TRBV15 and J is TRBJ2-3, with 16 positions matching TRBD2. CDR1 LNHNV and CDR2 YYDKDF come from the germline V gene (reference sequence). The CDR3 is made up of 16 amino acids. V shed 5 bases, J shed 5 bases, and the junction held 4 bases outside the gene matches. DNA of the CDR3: TGTGCCACCAGCCTGGGACTAGCGGGAGGGGGAGATACGCAGTATTTT. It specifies CATSLGLAGGGDTQYF.

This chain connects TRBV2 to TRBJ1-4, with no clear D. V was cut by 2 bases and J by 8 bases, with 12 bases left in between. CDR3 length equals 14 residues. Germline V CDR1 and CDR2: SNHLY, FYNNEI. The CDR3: CASSERTSGEKLFF. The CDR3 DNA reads TGTGCCAGCAGTGAAAGGACTAGCGGGGAAAAACTGTTTTTT.

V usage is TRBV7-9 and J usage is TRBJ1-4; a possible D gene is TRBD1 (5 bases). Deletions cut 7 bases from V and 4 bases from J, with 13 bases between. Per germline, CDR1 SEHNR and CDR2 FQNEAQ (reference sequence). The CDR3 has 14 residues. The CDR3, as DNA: TGTGCCAGCATCCTCGGGGGTTTTAATGAAAAACTGTTTTTT. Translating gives CASILGGFNEKLFF.

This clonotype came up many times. Here the CDR3 DNA reads TGCGCCAGCAGCTTGGCCGGGTCCTACGAGCAGTACTTC. Translated, it gives CASSLAGSYEQYF. The V and J genes are TRBV5-1 and TRBJ2-7; D uncertain. Trimming shortened V by 0 bases and J by 1 base, and 5 bases separated the two germline ends. The CDR3 totals 13 residues. Germline V gives CDR1 SGHRS, CDR2 YFSETQ.

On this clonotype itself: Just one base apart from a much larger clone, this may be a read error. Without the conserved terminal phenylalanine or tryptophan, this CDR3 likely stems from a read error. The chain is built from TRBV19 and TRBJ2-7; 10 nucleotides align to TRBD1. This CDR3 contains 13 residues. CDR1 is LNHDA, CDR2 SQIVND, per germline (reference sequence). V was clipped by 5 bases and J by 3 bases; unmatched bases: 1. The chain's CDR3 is CASSGDRGYEQYS. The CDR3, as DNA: TGTGCCAGTAGTGGGGACAGGGGCTACGAGCAGTACTCC.

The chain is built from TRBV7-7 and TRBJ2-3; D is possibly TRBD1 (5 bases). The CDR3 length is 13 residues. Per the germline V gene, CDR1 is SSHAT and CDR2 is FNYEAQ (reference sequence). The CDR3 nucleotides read TGTGCTAGAGATGGGGCTAGCACAGATACGCAGTATTTT. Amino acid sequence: CARDGASTDTQYF.

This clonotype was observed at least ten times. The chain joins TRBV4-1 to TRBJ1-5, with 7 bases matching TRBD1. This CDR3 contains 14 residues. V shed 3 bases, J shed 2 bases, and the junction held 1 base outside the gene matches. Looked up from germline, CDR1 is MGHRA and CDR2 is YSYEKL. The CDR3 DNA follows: TGCGCCAGCAGCCATACAGGGGGCAATCAGCCCCAGCATTTT. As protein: CASSHTGGNQPQHF.

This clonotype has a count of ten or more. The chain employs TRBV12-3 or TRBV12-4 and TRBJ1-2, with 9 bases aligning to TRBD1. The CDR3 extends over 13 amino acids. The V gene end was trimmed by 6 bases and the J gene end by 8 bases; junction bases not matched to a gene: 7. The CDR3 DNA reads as TGTGCCAGCAGAAGGGACAGGGTATCGGGCTACACCTTC. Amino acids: CASRRDRVSGYTF.

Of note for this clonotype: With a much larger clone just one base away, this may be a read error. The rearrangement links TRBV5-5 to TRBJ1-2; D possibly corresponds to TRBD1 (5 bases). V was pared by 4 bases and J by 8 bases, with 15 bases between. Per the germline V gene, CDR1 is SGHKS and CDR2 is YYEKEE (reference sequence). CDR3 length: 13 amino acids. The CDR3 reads CASSPVGAQGYTF. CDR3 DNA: TGTGCCAGCAGCCCAGTAGGGGCGCAGGGCTACACCTTC.

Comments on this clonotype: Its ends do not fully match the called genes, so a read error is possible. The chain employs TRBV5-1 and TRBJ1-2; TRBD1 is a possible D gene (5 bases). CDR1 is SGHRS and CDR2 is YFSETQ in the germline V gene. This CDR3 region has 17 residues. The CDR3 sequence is CAGSSSSLGHGLYGYAF. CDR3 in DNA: TGCGCCGGCAGCTCCTCCTCACTCGGACACGGGCTTTATGGCTACGCCTTC.

CDR3 DNA sequence: TGTGCCAGCAGCCCACCTGGGTGGCAGGTTGAGCAGTTCTTC. Protein: CASSPPGWQVEQFF. V and J are TRBV3-1 and TRBJ2-1; D is ambiguous. The CDR3 totals 14 residues. Between the trimmed V and J ends, which lost 4 bases and 9 bases, there was a span of 16 bases. Germline V gives CDR1 LGHDT, CDR2 YNNKEL (reference sequence).

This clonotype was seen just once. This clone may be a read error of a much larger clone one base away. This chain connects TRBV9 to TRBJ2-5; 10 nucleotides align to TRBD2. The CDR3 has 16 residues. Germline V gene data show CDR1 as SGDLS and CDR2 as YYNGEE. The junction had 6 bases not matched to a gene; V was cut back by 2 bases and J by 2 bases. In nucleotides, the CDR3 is TGTGCCAGCAGCGTCACACGAGCGGGGGGGCAAGAGACCCAGTACTTC. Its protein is CASSVTRAGGQETQYF.

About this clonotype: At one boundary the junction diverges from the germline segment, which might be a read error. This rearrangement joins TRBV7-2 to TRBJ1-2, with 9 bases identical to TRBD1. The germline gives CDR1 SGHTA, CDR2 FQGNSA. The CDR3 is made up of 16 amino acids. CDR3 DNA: TGTGCCAGCAACTTAGGAGCCGGGACAGGGATCTATGGCTACACCTTC. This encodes CASNLGAGTGIYGYTF.

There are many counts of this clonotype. The CDR3 nucleotides read TGTGCCAGCAGTTTAGGATTTTCGAGGGGGGGTAGGGGAAACACCATATATTTT. Translating it yields CASSLGFSRGGRGNTIYF. The chain employs TRBV12-3 or TRBV12-4 and TRBJ1-3; TRBD1 is a possible D gene (6 bases). The V gene lost 1 base and the J gene lost 4 bases, with 20 bases spanning the gap. CDR3 length equals 18 residues.

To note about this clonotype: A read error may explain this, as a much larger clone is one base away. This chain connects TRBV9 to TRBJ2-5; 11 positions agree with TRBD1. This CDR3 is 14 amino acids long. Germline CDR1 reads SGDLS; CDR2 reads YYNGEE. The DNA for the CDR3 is TGTGCCAGCAGCGCTTGGGACAGGGGGGAGACCCAGTCCTTC. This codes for CASSAWDRGETQSF.

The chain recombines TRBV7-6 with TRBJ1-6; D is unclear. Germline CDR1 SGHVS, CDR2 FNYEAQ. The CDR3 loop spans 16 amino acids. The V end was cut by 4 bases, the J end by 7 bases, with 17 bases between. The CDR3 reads CASSSSAGRQNSPLHF. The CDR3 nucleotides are TGTGCCAGCAGCTCCTCGGCGGGGAGGCAGAATTCACCCCTCCACTTT.

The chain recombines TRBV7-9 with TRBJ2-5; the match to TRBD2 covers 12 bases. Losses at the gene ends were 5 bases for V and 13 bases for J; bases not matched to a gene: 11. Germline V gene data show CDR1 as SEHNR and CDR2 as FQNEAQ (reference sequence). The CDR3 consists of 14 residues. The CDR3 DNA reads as TGTGCCAGCAGCGTCATGACTAGCGGGGGACCCCTGTACTTC. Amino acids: CASSVMTSGGPLYF. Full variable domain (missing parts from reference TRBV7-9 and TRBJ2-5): DTGVSQNPRHKITKRGQNVTFRCDPISEHNRLYWYRQTLGQGPEFLTYFQNEAQLEKSRLLSDRFSAERPKGSFSTLEIQRTEQGDSAMYLCASSVMTSGGPLYFGPGTRLLVL.

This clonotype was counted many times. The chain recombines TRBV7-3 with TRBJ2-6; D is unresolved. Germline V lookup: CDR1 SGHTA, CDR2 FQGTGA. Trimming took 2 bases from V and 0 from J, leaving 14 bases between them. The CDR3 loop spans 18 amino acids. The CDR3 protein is CASSLLGNPYSGANVLTF. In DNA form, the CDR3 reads TGTGCCAGCAGCTTATTAGGGAACCCTTACTCTGGGGCCAACGTCCTGACTTTC.

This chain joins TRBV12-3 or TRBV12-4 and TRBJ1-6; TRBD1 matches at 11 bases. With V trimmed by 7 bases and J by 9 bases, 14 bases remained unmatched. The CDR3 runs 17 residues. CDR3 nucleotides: TGTGCCAGCATCATAGACTTCGGACAGGGGGCAGTTTCACCCCTCCACTTT. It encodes CASIIDFGQGAVSPLHF.

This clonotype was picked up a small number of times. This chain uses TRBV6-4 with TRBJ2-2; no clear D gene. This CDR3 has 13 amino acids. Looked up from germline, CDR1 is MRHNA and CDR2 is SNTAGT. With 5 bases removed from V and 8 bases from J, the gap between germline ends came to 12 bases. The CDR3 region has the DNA TGTGCCAGCAGTTCCCACAAGACTGGGGAGCTGTTTTTT. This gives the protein CASSSHKTGELFF.

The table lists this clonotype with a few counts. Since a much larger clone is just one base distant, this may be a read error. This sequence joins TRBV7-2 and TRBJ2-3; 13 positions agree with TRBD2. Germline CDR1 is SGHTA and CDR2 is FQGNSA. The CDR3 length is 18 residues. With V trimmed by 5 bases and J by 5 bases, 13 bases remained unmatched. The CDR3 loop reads CASSAPATSGGALDTQYF. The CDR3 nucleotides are TGTGCCAGCAGCGCCCCCGCCACTAGCGGGGGGGCCTTAGATACGCAGTATTTT. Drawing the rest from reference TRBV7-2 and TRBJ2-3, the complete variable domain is GAGVSQSPSNKVTEKGKDVELRCDPISGHTALYWYRQSLGQGLEFLIYFQGNSAPDKSGLPSDRFSAERTGGSVSTLTIQRTQQEDSAVYLCASSAPATSGGALDTQYFGPGTRLTVL.

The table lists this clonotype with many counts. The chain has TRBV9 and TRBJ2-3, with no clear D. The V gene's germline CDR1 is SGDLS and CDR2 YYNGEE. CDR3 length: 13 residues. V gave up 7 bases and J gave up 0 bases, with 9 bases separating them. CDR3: CASGLGSTDTQYF. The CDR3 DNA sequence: TGTGCCAGCGGCCTGGGAAGCACAGATACGCAGTATTTT.

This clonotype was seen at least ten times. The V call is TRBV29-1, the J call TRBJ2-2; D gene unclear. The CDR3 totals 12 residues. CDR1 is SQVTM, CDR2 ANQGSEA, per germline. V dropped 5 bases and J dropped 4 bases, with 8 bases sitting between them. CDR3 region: CSVLGITGELFF. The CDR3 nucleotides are TGCAGCGTTTTAGGGATCACCGGGGAGCTGTTTTTT.

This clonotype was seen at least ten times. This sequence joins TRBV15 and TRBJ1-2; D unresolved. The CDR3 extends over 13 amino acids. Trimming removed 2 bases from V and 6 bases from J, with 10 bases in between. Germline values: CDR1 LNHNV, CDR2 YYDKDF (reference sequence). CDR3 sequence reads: CATSRNLGDGYTF. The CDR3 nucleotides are TGTGCCACCAGCAGAAACCTGGGAGATGGCTACACCTTC.

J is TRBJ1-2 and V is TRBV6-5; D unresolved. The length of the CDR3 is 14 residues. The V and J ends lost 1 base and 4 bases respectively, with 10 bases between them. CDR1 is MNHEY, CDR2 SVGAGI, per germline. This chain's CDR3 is CASSYLAGVYGYTF. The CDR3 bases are TGTGCCAGCAGTTACTTAGCCGGGGTCTATGGCTACACCTTC.

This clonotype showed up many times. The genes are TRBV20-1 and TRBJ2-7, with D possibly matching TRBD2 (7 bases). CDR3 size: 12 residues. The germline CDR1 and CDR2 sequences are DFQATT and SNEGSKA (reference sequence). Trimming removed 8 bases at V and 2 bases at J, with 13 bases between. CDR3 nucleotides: TGCAGTTCGGGGGGCGGTACCTACGAGCAGTACTTC. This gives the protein CSSGGGTYEQYF.

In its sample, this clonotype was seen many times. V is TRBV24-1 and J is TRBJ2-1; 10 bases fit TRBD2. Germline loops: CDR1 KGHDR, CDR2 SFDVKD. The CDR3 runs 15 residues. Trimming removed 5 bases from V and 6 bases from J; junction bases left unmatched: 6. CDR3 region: CATSAASGSPNEQFF. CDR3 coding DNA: TGTGCCACCAGTGCGGCTAGCGGGAGCCCCAATGAGCAGTTCTTC.